Shown below are 3 T cell receptor beta chains from a single sample sequenced in a study of T-cell memory formation after mild COVID-19. TCRdb processed the 5' RACE reads anew with MiXCR; each CDR3 protein has one entry. Of roughly 110,000 distinct CDR3 sequences in the sample, over 10% were seen once. Material: PBMCs or a T cell subset sorted from them (not recorded which). These TCRs come from an adult woman who had mild COVID-19 (a few samples of this study predate the infection). Cell type and time point are not known.

Only a few counts were recorded for this clonotype. The rearrangement uses TRBV5-5 and TRBJ2-2; maybe TRBD2 (6 bases). Per germline, CDR1 SGHKS and CDR2 YYEKEE (reference sequence). V lost 3 bases and J 0 bases, leaving 15 bases between the germline ends. The CDR3 contains 17 residues. CDR3 loop: CASSSLAGLANTGELFF. Here the CDR3 DNA reads TGTGCCAGCAGCTCTCTGGCGGGATTGGCGAACACCGGGGAGCTGTTTTTT.

The V and J genes are TRBV7-2 and TRBJ2-3; no clear D. The CDR3 spans 14 residues. CDR1 is SGHTA and CDR2 is FQGNSA in the germline V gene. V lost 1 base and J 0 bases, leaving 5 bases between the germline ends. The CDR3 here is CASSLDTSTDTQYF. CDR3 nucleotides: TGTGCCAGCAGCTTAGACACTAGCACAGATACGCAGTATTTT.

The chain uses TRBV18 and TRBJ1-1; D ambiguous. The V gene lost 8 bases and the J gene lost 1 base, with 8 bases spanning the gap. Germline CDR1 KGHSH, CDR2 LQKENI. CDR3 length equals 12 residues. The CDR3 reads CASLYGNTEAFF. The CDR3 bases are TGTGCCAGCCTCTACGGGAACACTGAAGCTTTCTTT.